The rows below give T cell receptor beta chains drawn from one sample of a study of blood T cell repertoires in COVID-19. Data came from immunoSEQ multiplex PCR; TCRdb stores just in-frame clones and leaves some out. This table has about 140,000 clones, around 81% appearing once. The specimen was peripheral blood. The receptor set was obtained from a human donor in a cohort sampled during active COVID-19. Each CDR3 is given with its conserved first and last residue. Each record gives: V gene, D gene, J gene, clone size, CDR3 DNA, CDR3 protein. The D gene is left open where the match is weak. The listing skips clone size in some rows; elsewhere it reads once, few, many or a size class.

V: TRBV27; D: .; J: TRBJ2-4; size: .; DNA: TGTGCCAGCAGTTCCGCAGGGAGGAGGGACATTCAGTACTTC; CDR3: CASSSAGRRDIQYF
V: TRBV10-3; D: .; J: TRBJ1-3; size: .; DNA: TGTGCCATCAGAGACCACAGGAGGGACTCTGGAAACACCATATATTTT; CDR3: CAIRDHRRDSGNTIYF
V: TRBV2; D: TRBD2; J: TRBJ2-2; size: .; DNA: TGTGCCAGCAGTGTACTAGCGGGGGGGCCCGGGGAGCTGTTTTTT; CDR3: CASSVLAGGPGELFF
V: TRBV5-1; D: TRBD1; J: TRBJ1-5; size: .; DNA: TGCGCCAGCAGTCTTGGGACAGGGAACAATCAGCCCCAGCATTTT; CDR3: CASSLGTGNNQPQHF
V: TRBV19; D: TRBD1; J: TRBJ2-7; size: .; DNA: TGTGCCAGTAGTGTCCCCAGGGGGCTCTCCTACGAGCAGTACTTC; CDR3: CASSVPRGLSYEQYF
V: TRBV19; D: .; J: TRBJ1-2; size: .; DNA: TGTGCCAGTAGTAGACCTCAGGGAAGCTATGGCTACACCTTC; CDR3: CASSRPQGSYGYTF
V: TRBV9; D: TRBD2; J: TRBJ2-5; size: once; DNA: TGTGCCAGCAGCCCAACTAGCGGGACCCTGGGAACCCAGTACTTC; CDR3: CASSPTSGTLGTQYF
V: TRBV5-6; D: .; J: TRBJ2-3; size: .; DNA: TGTGCCAGCAGCTCTGTAGGGACTTTCCGTAGCACAGATACGCAGTATTTT; CDR3: CASSSVGTFRSTDTQYF
V: TRBV5-1; D: .; J: TRBJ2-7; size: .; DNA: TGCGCCAGCAGTTACGAATCCGGGACACCCTACGAGCAGTACTTC; CDR3: CASSYESGTPYEQYF
V: TRBV10-1; D: TRBD1; J: TRBJ2-6; size: .; DNA: TGCGCCAGCAGTGGACAGGGTGGGGCCAACGTCCTGACTTTC; CDR3: CASSGQGGANVLTF
V: TRBV5-1; D: .; J: TRBJ2-1; size: .; DNA: TGCGCCAGCAGCATGACAGGTCGGAACAATGAGCAGTTCTTC; CDR3: CASSMTGRNNEQFF
V: TRBV5-6; D: .; J: TRBJ1-2; size: .; DNA: TGTGCCAGCAGCTTGGCCTATTCGGGGGATAATGGCTACACCTTC; CDR3: CASSLAYSGDNGYTF
V: TRBV25-1; D: TRBD1; J: TRBJ1-2; size: .; DNA: TGTGCCAGCAGTTCCACGACAGGGATTAACTATGGCTACACCTTC; CDR3: CASSSTTGINYGYTF
V: TRBV19; D: .; J: TRBJ1-1; size: .; DNA: TGTGCCAGTAGTGCAGGGCCGCGGACTGAAGCTTTCTTT; CDR3: CASSAGPRTEAFF
V: TRBV15; D: TRBD1; J: TRBJ1-3; size: .; DNA: TGTGCCACCAGCAGAGATCGAGGGGGCCCTGGAAACACCATATATTTT; CDR3: CATSRDRGGPGNTIYF
V: TRBV28; D: .; J: TRBJ1-2; size: once; DNA: TGTGCCAGCAGTTCCCCCCGCTATGGCTACACCTTC; CDR3: CASSSPRYGYTF
V: TRBV28; D: TRBD1; J: TRBJ1-5; size: .; DNA: TGTGCCTCAAACAGGGGGCAAGGCAATCAGCCCCAGCATTTT; CDR3: CASNRGQGNQPQHF
V: TRBV6-5; D: TRBD1; J: TRBJ2-7; size: once; DNA: TGTGCCAGCAGCCACAGGACAGGGTACGAGCAGTACTTC; CDR3: CASSHRTGYEQYF
V: TRBV5-1; D: TRBD1; J: TRBJ2-7; size: .; DNA: TGCGCCAGCAGCTCGGGGACAGGGACTGGGTACGAGCAGTACTTC; CDR3: CASSSGTGTGYEQYF
V: TRBV5-1; D: TRBD1; J: TRBJ2-7; size: .; DNA: TGCGCCAGCAGCGGGGGATACAGGGGGGAGCAGTACTTC; CDR3: CASSGGYRGEQYF
V: TRBV11-3; D: .; J: TRBJ2-7; size: .; DNA: TGTGCCAGCAGCTTTCAACAGGGCTCCGAGCAGTACTTC; CDR3: CASSFQQGSEQYF
V: TRBV3-1/TRBV3-2; D: TRBD2; J: TRBJ2-7; size: .; DNA: TGTGCCAGCAGCGCCAGGACTAGCGAAGAGCAGTACTTC; CDR3: CASSARTSEEQYF
V: TRBV15; D: .; J: TRBJ2-3; size: few; DNA: TGTGCCACCAGCAGAGATAGGCTTGGAGGGTGGGTAGGGACGCAGTATTTT; CDR3: CATSRDRLGGWVGTQYF
V: TRBV5-6; D: .; J: TRBJ2-7; size: .; DNA: TGTGCCAGCAGCTTCGAGGACAGCAAGCAGTACTTC; CDR3: CASSFEDSKQYF
V: TRBV5-1; D: TRBD1; J: TRBJ1-2; size: few; DNA: TGCGCCAGCAGCGGAGGACAGGGTTTTGACGGCTACACCTTC; CDR3: CASSGGQGFDGYTF
V: TRBV11-2; D: .; J: TRBJ2-7; size: .; DNA: TGTGCCAGCAGCTTAGCTTGGGGGCCCGGCTCCTACGAGCAGTACTTC; CDR3: CASSLAWGPGSYEQYF
V: TRBV1; D: .; J: TRBJ1-6; size: .; DNA: TGCACCAGCAGCCGCAAAACCGGGACAGGGCTTTCCAATTCACCCCTCCACTTT; CDR3: CTSSRKTGTGLSNSPLHF
V: TRBV18; D: .; J: TRBJ1-5; size: .; DNA: TGTGCCAGCTCACCCCAGGGAACCCAAAATCAGCCCCAGCATTTT; CDR3: CASSPQGTQNQPQHF
V: TRBV5-6; D: .; J: TRBJ2-5; size: .; DNA: TGTGCCAGCAGCTCCGACGCCTCCCGGAGCCTAGAGACCCAGTACTTC; CDR3: CASSSDASRSLETQYF
V: TRBV4-1; D: TRBD1; J: TRBJ1-2; size: .; DNA: TGCGCCAGCAGCCGTGTAGGACAGGGTCTTAACTATGGCTACACCTTC; CDR3: CASSRVGQGLNYGYTF
V: TRBV5-6; D: .; J: TRBJ1-1; size: few; DNA: TGTGCCAGCAGCTTGACGGGACAATACTACACTGAAGCTTTCTTT; CDR3: CASSLTGQYYTEAFF
V: TRBV5-1; D: .; J: TRBJ2-1; size: .; DNA: TGCGCCAGCAATATCGGGAGTTTTGAGCAGTTCTTC; CDR3: CASNIGSFEQFF
V: TRBV29-1; D: TRBD1; J: TRBJ2-5; size: once; DNA: TGCAGCGTTGCTGGTGTTGACAGGGGATCCCCAGAGACCCAGTACTTC; CDR3: CSVAGVDRGSPETQYF
V: TRBV19; D: TRBD1; J: TRBJ1-5; size: .; DNA: TGTGCCAGTAGGGACAGGGAGTATAGCAATCAGCCCCAGCATTTT; CDR3: CASRDREYSNQPQHF
V: TRBV27; D: .; J: TRBJ2-3; size: once; DNA: TGTGCCAGCAGTGCCCCGGTTAGCACAGATACGCAGTATTTT; CDR3: CASSAPVSTDTQYF
V: TRBV3-1/TRBV3-2; D: .; J: TRBJ2-4; size: .; DNA: TGTGCCAGCAGCCAAGATACCAGGGTGATAAACATTCAGTACTTC; CDR3: CASSQDTRVINIQYF
V: TRBV18; D: TRBD2; J: TRBJ2-5; size: .; DNA: TGTGCCAGCTCACCAACGACTAGCGGCCCACAAGAGACCCAGTACTTC; CDR3: CASSPTTSGPQETQYF
V: TRBV23-1; D: .; J: TRBJ1-1; size: .; DNA: TGCGCCAGCAGTACCAACATGAACACTGAAGCTTTCTTT; CDR3: CASSTNMNTEAFF
V: TRBV3-1/TRBV3-2; D: TRBD1; J: TRBJ2-5; size: .; DNA: TGTGCCAGCAGCCAGATCTACTCGGGACAGGGGGAAGAGACCCAGTACTTC; CDR3: CASSQIYSGQGEETQYF
V: TRBV19; D: .; J: TRBJ1-4; size: .; DNA: TGTGCCAGTAGTCTCTTTTTTCCGGGGAGTAGCGAAAAACTGTTTTTT; CDR3: CASSLFFPGSSEKLFF
V: TRBV7-2; D: TRBD1; J: TRBJ1-1; size: .; DNA: TGTGCCAGCAGCCCTGACAGGGGCGCGCTGAACACTGAAGCTTTCTTT; CDR3: CASSPDRGALNTEAFF
V: TRBV28; D: .; J: TRBJ2-2; size: .; DNA: TGTGCCAGCAGTTTTAAGGTCGCGGGGACCGGGGAGCTGTTTTTT; CDR3: CASSFKVAGTGELFF
V: TRBV6-6; D: .; J: TRBJ1-1; size: .; DNA: TGTGCCAGCAGTGGAGGGACAAGGGAGGGGGCTGAAGCTTTCTTT; CDR3: CASSGGTREGAEAFF
V: TRBV3-1/TRBV3-2; D: .; J: TRBJ2-3; size: .; DNA: TGTGCCAGCAGCCACAGGACTCCTAGCACAGATACGCAGTATTTT; CDR3: CASSHRTPSTDTQYF
V: TRBV12-3/TRBV12-4; D: TRBD1; J: TRBJ1-1; size: .; DNA: TGTGCCAGCAGAATGACAGGGACTGAAGCTTTCTTT; CDR3: CASRMTGTEAFF
V: TRBV9; D: .; J: TRBJ2-3; size: .; DNA: TGTGCCAGCAGCGACGCCGGACTCCACGATACGCAGTATTTT; CDR3: CASSDAGLHDTQYF
V: TRBV27; D: TRBD2; J: TRBJ2-3; size: .; DNA: TGTGCCAGCAGTTTATCGAGGCGGGGGGCTTTCACAGATACGCAGTATTTT; CDR3: CASSLSRRGAFTDTQYF
V: TRBV5-1; D: .; J: TRBJ1-1; size: .; DNA: TGCGCCAGCAGCTTGGCCGGGGGTGGGAACACTGAAGCTTTCTTT; CDR3: CASSLAGGGNTEAFF
V: TRBV7-2; D: .; J: TRBJ2-5; size: few; DNA: TGTGCCAGCAGCCCCCCGGGCCGGGGATGGGAGACCCAGTACTTC; CDR3: CASSPPGRGWETQYF